These T cell receptor beta chains were read from a single sample in a study of technical replicates of blood from a few donors. This table comes from immunoSEQ multiplex PCR, and its TCRdb copy is limited to in-frame clones, with some not included. The table lists 80,000 to 100,000 clones, 92% of them singletons. Specimen: T cells isolated from PBMCs. The receptors stem from a human donor in good health. Both conserved end residues are part of each CDR3. The D gene is left open where the match is weak. Size tells how often a clone was seen (once, few, many) or the class of an expanded clone, and some rows leave it out.

>TRBV7-8|TRBJ1-5|few|TRBD1
CASSASRQGNQPQHF
TGTGCCAGCAGCGCCTCTAGACAGGGGAATCAGCCCCAGCATTTT
>TRBV9|TRBJ1-1|.|TRBD1
CASSVLTGRTEAFF
TGTGCCAGCAGCGTGTTGACAGGGCGGACTGAAGCTTTCTTT
>TRBV10-1|TRBJ2-1|.|.
CASSEAVSYNEQFF
TGCGCCAGCAGTGAGGCGGTTTCTTACAATGAGCAGTTCTTC
>TRBV11-2|TRBJ2-7|.|TRBD2
CASSASGSSYEQYF
TGTGCCAGCAGCGCTAGCGGGAGCTCCTACGAGCAGTACTTC
>TRBV5-1|TRBJ2-1|.|.
CATRTGLINEQFF
TGCGCCACACGGACGGGGTTGATTAATGAGCAGTTCTTC
>TRBV5-1|TRBJ2-7|.|TRBD1
CASSTDRGQQYF
TGCGCCAGCAGCACAGACAGGGGCCAGCAGTACTTC
>TRBV18|TRBJ1-1|.|TRBD1
CASSPRQGASTGFMNTEAFF
TGTGCCAGCTCACCGAGACAGGGGGCCTCAACAGGTTTCATGAACACTGAAGCTTTCTTT
>TRBV5-1|TRBJ2-5|.|.
CASSLDRETQYF
TGCGCCAGCAGCTTGGACCGGGAGACCCAGTACTTC
>TRBV6-1|TRBJ1-5|few|.
CASSVTVSNQPQHF
TGTGCCAGCAGTGTCACGGTTAGCAATCAGCCCCAGCATTTT
>TRBV5-4|TRBJ1-4|.|TRBD1
CASSYGQGQYLPTNEKLFF
TGTGCCAGCAGTTACGGACAGGGGCAGTATTTGCCAACTAATGAAAAACTGTTTTTT
>TRBV25-1|TRBJ1-2|once|.
CASSERRGGYGYTF
TGTGCCAGCAGTGAGAGGAGGGGAGGGTATGGCTACACCTTC
>TRBV10-3|TRBJ1-2|.|.
CAIRPQDYGYTF
TGTGCCATCAGACCTCAGGACTATGGCTACACCTTC
>TRBV15|TRBJ2-1|.|TRBD2
CATSRDRGGISVGDEQFF
TGTGCCACCAGCAGAGATCGGGGGGGTATCTCGGTTGGCGATGAGCAGTTCTTC
>TRBV11-3|TRBJ2-5|.|.
CASSLETGEDQYF
TGTGCCAGCAGCTTAGAAACGGGGGAGGACCAGTACTTC
>TRBV21-1|TRBJ2-5|.|.
CASSKSRTRQETQYF
TGTGCCAGCAGCAAATCCCGGACTAGACAAGAGACCCAGTACTTC
>TRBV7-9|TRBJ1-4|.|TRBD1
CASSETPTGDEKLFF
TGTGCCAGCAGCGAGACCCCGACAGGGGATGAAAAACTGTTTTTT
>TRBV5-1|TRBJ2-1|.|.
CASSPGVAVYNEQFF
TGCGCCAGCAGCCCGGGGGTAGCGGTTTACAATGAGCAGTTCTTC
>TRBV29-1|TRBJ2-7|.|.
CSVAPVGGSPRGYEQYF
TGCAGCGTCGCCCCGGTGGGCGGGAGTCCGAGGGGGTACGAGCAGTACTTC
>TRBV28|TRBJ2-1|.|TRBD2
CASSPVGRGGYNEQFF
TGTGCCAGCAGTCCCGTAGGACGGGGGGGCTACAATGAGCAGTTCTTC
>TRBV5-6|TRBJ2-2|.|.
CASSSQISGGELFF
TGTGCCAGCAGCTCACAGATATCCGGCGGGGAGCTGTTTTTT
>TRBV6-5|TRBJ2-3|.|.
CASHTVGGTDTQYF
TGTGCCAGCCACACGGTGGGCGGCACAGATACGCAGTATTTT
>TRBV28|TRBJ1-5|.|.
CASSTRSNQPQHF
TGTGCCAGCAGTACAAGAAGCAATCAGCCCCAGCATTTT
>TRBV6-1|TRBJ1-1|.|.
CASSEAGVSFSEAFF
TGTGCCAGCAGTGAAGCAGGGGTTAGTTTCAGTGAAGCTTTCTTT
>TRBV2|TRBJ2-5|.|TRBD2
CANQRESETQYF
TGTGCCAACCAGCGGGAGAGTGAGACCCAGTACTTC
>TRBV5-1|TRBJ2-3|.|TRBD1
CASSWDRATDTQYF
TGCGCCAGCAGCTGGGACAGGGCCACAGATACGCAGTATTTT
>TRBV18|TRBJ2-1|.|TRBD2
CASSLIRGESSYNEQFF
TGTGCCAGCTCACTCATACGGGGGGAGAGCTCCTACAATGAGCAGTTCTTC
>TRBV5-4|TRBJ1-2|.|.
CASSLSLAGSYGYTF
TGTGCCAGCAGCTTGTCCTTGGCGGGGAGCTATGGCTACACCTTC
>TRBV6-5|TRBJ2-2|.|.
CASRQATGELFF
TGTGCCAGCAGACAGGCAACCGGGGAGCTGTTTTTT
>TRBV7-9|TRBJ2-3|.|.
CASSSPSTDTQYF
TGTGCCAGCAGCTCCCCCTCCACAGATACGCAGTATTTT
>TRBV6-5|TRBJ2-2|.|TRBD2
CASSIVAGSGELFF
TGTGCCAGCAGTATTGTAGCGGGGTCCGGGGAGCTGTTTTTT
>TRBV13|TRBJ2-7|once|.
CASSFHTGAYEQYF
TGTGCCAGCAGCTTTCATACAGGTGCCTACGAGCAGTACTTC
>TRBV19|TRBJ1-2|.|TRBD1
CASSILVGQTYGYTF
TGTGCCAGTAGTATATTAGTGGGACAGACCTATGGCTACACCTTC
>TRBV29-1|TRBJ2-1|.|TRBD2
CSVEDYRFRVSAGGSYNEQFF
TGCAGCGTTGAAGATTATCGGTTTCGGGTTTCTGCGGGAGGCTCCTACAATGAGCAGTTCTTC
>TRBV4-2|TRBJ2-3|.|TRBD2
CASSQAGGITDTQYF
TGTGCCAGCAGCCAAGCGGGGGGTATCACAGATACGCAGTATTTT
>TRBV18|TRBJ2-3|.|.
CASSLQGDSTDTQYF
TGTGCCAGCTCACTTCAGGGGGACTCCACAGATACGCAGTATTTT
>TRBV15|TRBJ2-3|.|.
CATSGSITDTQYF
TGTGCCACCAGCGGGAGTATAACAGATACGCAGTATTTT
>TRBV6-5|TRBJ1-1|.|.
CASSSDMWNTEAFF
TGTGCCAGCAGCTCGGACATGTGGAACACTGAAGCTTTCTTT
>TRBV7-6|TRBJ1-3|.|TRBD1
CASSPNPGQGGNTIYF
TGTGCCAGCAGCCCGAACCCCGGACAGGGCGGAAACACCATATATTTT
>TRBV10-1|TRBJ2-1|.|TRBD1
CASSDPGQGTSNEQFF
TGCGCCAGCAGTGACCCGGGACAGGGGACCTCCAATGAGCAGTTCTTC
>TRBV27|TRBJ2-1|.|TRBD1
CASSSLRQGVRYNEQFF
TGTGCCAGCAGTTCCCTCCGACAGGGGGTGAGGTACAATGAGCAGTTCTTC
>TRBV7-9|TRBJ1-2|.|.
CASSLGAGDYGYTF
TGTGCCAGCAGCTTAGGGGCGGGGGACTATGGCTACACCTTC
>TRBV27|TRBJ2-5|.|TRBD2
CASSSAGGPYTGETQYF
TGTGCCAGCAGTTCAGCGGGAGGGCCATATACTGGAGAGACCCAGTACTTC
>TRBV19|TRBJ2-7|.|TRBD1
CASKPGQGAREQYF
TGTGCCAGTAAACCGGGACAGGGGGCCCGCGAGCAGTACTTC
>TRBV6-5|TRBJ1-4|.|.
CASRGRGGDNEKLFF
TGTGCCAGCAGGGGCAGGGGAGGGGATAATGAAAAACTGTTTTTT
>TRBV27|TRBJ2-3|.|.
CASSLLASTDTQYF
TGTGCCAGCAGTTTATTGGCCAGCACAGATACGCAGTATTTT
>TRBV7-8|TRBJ1-5|.|TRBD1
CASSPTQHLIWDRGRAQHF
TGTGCCAGCAGCCCAACGCAGCACCTGATCTGGGACAGGGGAAGGGCCCAGCATTTT
>TRBV7-9|TRBJ2-3|.|TRBD1
CASSKRPGQGSYPDTQYF
TGTGCCAGCAGCAAACGTCCGGGACAGGGAAGTTATCCAGATACGCAGTATTTT
>TRBV5-1|TRBJ2-5|.|.
CASSLSGGRQGETQYF
TGCGCCAGCAGCTTGTCCGGGGGGCGCCAGGGGGAGACCCAGTACTTC
>TRBV13|TRBJ2-3|.|.
CASSSRQGGDTQYF
TGTGCCAGCAGCTCAAGACAAGGGGGAGATACGCAGTATTTT
>TRBV4-1|TRBJ2-5|.|.
CASSQSYPREAQYF
TGCGCCAGCAGCCAATCCTACCCAAGAGAGGCCCAGTACTTC
>TRBV14|TRBJ2-1|.|TRBD2
CASSIRVGLAGGEQFF
TGTGCCAGCAGCATAAGGGTGGGACTAGCGGGCGGTGAGCAGTTCTTC
>TRBV7-2|TRBJ2-7|.|.
CASSTLHGYEQYF
TGTGCCAGCAGCACTCTCCACGGTTACGAGCAGTACTTC
>TRBV2|TRBJ2-1|.|TRBD2
CASLPGGLAGENEQFF
TGTGCCAGCCTCCCCGGGGGACTAGCGGGAGAAAATGAGCAGTTCTTC
>TRBV29-1|TRBJ1-5|.|TRBD1
CSVGQGQGLNQPQHF
TGCAGCGTGGGCCAGGGACAGGGACTCAATCAGCCCCAGCATTTT
>TRBV11-2|TRBJ2-5|.|TRBD2
CASSLELAGGSQETQYF
TGTGCCAGCAGCTTAGAACTAGCGGGGGGGTCCCAAGAGACCCAGTACTTC
>TRBV5-1|TRBJ2-1|.|TRBD1
CASSQGQGATYNEQFF
TGCGCCAGCAGCCAAGGACAGGGGGCGACCTACAATGAGCAGTTCTTC
>TRBV9|TRBJ1-1|.|.
CASSVAGQDTEAFF
TGTGCCAGCAGCGTAGCCGGCCAGGACACTGAAGCTTTCTTT
>TRBV4-1|TRBJ2-2|.|.
CASSQDLESTWSTGELFF
TGCGCCAGCAGCCAAGATCTAGAAAGCACTTGGAGCACCGGGGAGCTGTTTTTT
>TRBV19|TRBJ2-2|.|.
CASSISRVPGELFF
TGTGCCAGTAGTATATCACGAGTCCCCGGGGAGCTGTTTTTT
>TRBV5-1|TRBJ1-2|.|TRBD1
CASRELPGQVYYGYTF
TGCGCCAGCAGGGAACTCCCGGGACAGGTTTACTATGGCTACACCTTC